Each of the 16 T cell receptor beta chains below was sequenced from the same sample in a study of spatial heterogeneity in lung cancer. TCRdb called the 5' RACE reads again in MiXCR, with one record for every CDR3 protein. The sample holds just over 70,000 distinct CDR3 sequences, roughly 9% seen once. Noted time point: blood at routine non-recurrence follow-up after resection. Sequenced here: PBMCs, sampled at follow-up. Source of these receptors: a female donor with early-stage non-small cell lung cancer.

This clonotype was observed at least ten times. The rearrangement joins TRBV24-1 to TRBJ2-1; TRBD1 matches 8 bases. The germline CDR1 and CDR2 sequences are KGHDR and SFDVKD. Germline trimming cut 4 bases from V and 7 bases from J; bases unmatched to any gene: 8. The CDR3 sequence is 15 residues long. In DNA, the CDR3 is TGTGCCACCAGTGACCGTAGGACAGGGTTAAATGAGCAGTTCTTC. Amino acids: CATSDRRTGLNEQFF.

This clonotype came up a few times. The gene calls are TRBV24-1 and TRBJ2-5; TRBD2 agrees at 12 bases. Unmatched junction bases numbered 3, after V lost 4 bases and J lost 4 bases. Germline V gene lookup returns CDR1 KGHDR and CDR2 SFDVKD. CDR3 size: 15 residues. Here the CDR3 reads CATSEGLAGRETQYF. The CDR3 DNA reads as TGTGCCACCAGTGAAGGACTAGCGGGACGAGAGACCCAGTACTTC.

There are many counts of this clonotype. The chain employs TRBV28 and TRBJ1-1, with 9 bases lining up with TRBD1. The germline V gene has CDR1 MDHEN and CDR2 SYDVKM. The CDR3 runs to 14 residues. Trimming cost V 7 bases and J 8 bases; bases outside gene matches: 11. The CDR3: CASTLGDRAGEAFF. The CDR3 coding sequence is TGTGCCAGCACCCTAGGGGACAGGGCGGGGGAAGCTTTCTTT. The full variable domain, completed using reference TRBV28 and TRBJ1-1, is DVKVTQSSRYLVKRTGEKVFLECVQDMDHENMFWYRQDPGLGLRLIYFSYDVKMKEKGDIPEGYSVSREKKERFSLILESASTNQTSMYLCASTLGDRAGEAFFGQGTRLTVV.

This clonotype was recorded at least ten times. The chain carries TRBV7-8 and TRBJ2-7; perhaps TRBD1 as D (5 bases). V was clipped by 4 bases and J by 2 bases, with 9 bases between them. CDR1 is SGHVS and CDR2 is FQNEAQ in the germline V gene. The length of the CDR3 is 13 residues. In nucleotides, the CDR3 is TGTGCCAGCAGCTACGACAGTGCCTACGAGCAGTACTTC. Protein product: CASSYDSAYEQYF. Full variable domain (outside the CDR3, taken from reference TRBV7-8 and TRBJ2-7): GAGVSQSPRYKVAKRGQDVALRCDPISGHVSLFWYQQALGQGPEFLTYFQNEAQLDKSGLPSDRFFAERPEGSVSTLKIQRTQQEDSAVYLCASSYDSAYEQYFGPGTRLTVT.

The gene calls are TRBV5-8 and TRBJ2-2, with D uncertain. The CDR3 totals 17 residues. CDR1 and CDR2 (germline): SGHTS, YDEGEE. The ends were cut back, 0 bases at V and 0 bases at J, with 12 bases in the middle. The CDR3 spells CASSLGSSAANTGELFF. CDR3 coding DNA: TGTGCCAGCAGCTTGGGTTCAAGTGCTGCGAACACCGGGGAGCTGTTTTTT.

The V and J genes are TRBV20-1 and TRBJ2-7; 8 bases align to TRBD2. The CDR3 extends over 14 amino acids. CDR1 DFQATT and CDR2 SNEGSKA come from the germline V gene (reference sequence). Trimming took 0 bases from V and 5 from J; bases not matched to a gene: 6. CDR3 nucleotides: TGCAGTGCTAGAGAACCCCGGGAGGGCGACGAGCAGTACTTC. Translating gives CSAREPREGDEQYF.

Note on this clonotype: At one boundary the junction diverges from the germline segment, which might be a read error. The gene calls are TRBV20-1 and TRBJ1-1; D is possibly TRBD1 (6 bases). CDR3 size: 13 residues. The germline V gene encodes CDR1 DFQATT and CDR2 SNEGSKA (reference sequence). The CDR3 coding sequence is TGCAGTGCCATCCCGGACAGCAACACTAAAGCTTTCTTT. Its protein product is CSAIPDSNTKAFF.

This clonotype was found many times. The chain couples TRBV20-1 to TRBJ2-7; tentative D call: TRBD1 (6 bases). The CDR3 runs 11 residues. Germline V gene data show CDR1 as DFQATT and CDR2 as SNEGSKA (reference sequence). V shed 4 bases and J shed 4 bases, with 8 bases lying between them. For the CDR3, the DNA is TGCAGTGCTATAGGGGGTTACGAGCAGTACTTC. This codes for CSAIGGYEQYF.

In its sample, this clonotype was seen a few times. The CDR3 DNA follows: TGTGCCAGCAGTTCCGGGACTAAAACAGATACGCAGTATTTT. It translates to CASSSGTKTDTQYF. The chain links TRBV6-5 to TRBJ2-3; 7 bases fit TRBD2. The trim removed 4 bases at V and 3 bases at J, leaving 4 bases unmatched. The CDR3 has 14 residues. Germline V gives CDR1 MNHEY, CDR2 SVGAGI.

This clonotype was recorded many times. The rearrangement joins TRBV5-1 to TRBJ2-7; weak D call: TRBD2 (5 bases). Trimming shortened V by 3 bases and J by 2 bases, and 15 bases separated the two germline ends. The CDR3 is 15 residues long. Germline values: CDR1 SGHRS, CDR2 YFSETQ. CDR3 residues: CASSSDSSGTYEQYF. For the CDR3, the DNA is TGCGCCAGCAGCTCGGACTCCTCCGGCACCTACGAGCAGTACTTC.

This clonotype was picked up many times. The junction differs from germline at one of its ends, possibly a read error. The CDR3 loop is CASSRQGDSYEQYF. The CDR3 nucleotides are TGTGCCAGCAGTCGCCAGGGCGACTCCTACGAGCAGTACTTC. J is TRBJ2-7 and V is TRBV5-1; D is perhaps TRBD1 (5 bases). This CDR3 has 14 residues. The germline V gene has CDR1 SGHRS and CDR2 YFSETQ.

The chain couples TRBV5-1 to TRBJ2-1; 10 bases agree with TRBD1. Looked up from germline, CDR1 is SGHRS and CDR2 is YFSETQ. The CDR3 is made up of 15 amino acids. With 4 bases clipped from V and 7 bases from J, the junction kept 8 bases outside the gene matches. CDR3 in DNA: TGCGCCAGCAGCGTAGGGACAGGGGATAAAAATGAGCAGTTCTTC. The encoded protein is CASSVGTGDKNEQFF.

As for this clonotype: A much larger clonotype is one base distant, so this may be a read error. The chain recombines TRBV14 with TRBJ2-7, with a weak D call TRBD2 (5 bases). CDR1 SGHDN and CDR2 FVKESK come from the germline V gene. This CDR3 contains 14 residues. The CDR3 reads CASSRGNQVYEQCF. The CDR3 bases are TGTGCCAGCAGCCGAGGGAACCAGGTGTACGAGCAGTGCTTC. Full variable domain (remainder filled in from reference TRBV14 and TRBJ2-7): EAGVTQFPSHSVIEKGQTVTLRCDPISGHDNLYWYRRVMGKEIKFLLHFVKESKQDESGMPNNRFLAERTGGTYSTLKVQPAELEDSGVYFCASSRGNQVYEQCFGPGTRLTVT.

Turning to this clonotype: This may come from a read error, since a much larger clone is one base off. DNA of the CDR3: TGTGCCAACAGTGGGGACACCTACCAAGAGACCCAGTACTTC. This encodes CANSGDTYQETQYF. The chain recombines TRBV28 with TRBJ2-5; D may be TRBD1 (6 bases). Germline V gives CDR1 MDHEN, CDR2 SYDVKM. The CDR3 loop spans 14 amino acids.

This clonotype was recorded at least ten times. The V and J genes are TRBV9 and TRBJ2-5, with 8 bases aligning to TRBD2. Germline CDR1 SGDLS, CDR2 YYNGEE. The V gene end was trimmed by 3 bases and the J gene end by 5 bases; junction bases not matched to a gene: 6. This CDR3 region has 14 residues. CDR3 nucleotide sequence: TGTGCCAGCAGCGCAAATCCTAGCGGGGAGACCCAGTACTTC. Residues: CASSANPSGETQYF.

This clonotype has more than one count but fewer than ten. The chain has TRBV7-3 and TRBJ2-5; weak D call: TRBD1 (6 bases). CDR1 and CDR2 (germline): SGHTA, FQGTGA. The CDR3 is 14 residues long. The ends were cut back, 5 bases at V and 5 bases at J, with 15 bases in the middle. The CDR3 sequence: CASSPRDIGETQYF. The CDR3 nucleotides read TGTGCCAGCAGCCCACGGGACATAGGGGAGACCCAGTACTTC. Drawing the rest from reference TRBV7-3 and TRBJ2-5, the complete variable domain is GAGVSQTPSNKVTEKGKYVELRCDPISGHTALYWYRQSLGQGPEFLIYFQGTGAADDSGLPNDRFFAVRPEGSVSTLKIQRTERGDSAVYLCASSPRDIGETQYFGPGTRLLVL.